The clone carrying this TCR beta chain has a handful of counts. Antigen unknown. This entry is derived from a study of CD8 T cells in ankylosing spondylitis. The CDR3 runs to 15 residues. Germline CDR1 KGHDR, CDR2 SFDVKD. V was cut by 3 bases and J by 7 bases, with 15 bases left in between. Scientists made TCR beta libraries using quantitative 5'-RACE with molecular barcodes. TCRdb re-called the 5' RACE reads through MiXCR, storing one row per CDR3 protein. Here the sample spans more than 600,000 distinct CDR3 sequences, 15% to 20% being singletons. Findings of the study overall: CD8+ disease-linked clones were present at relatively low frequencies in blood. What appeared characteristic of ankylosing spondylitis blood was a TCR beta motif of several highly homologous variants. Some of the motif variants had earlier been found in reactive arthritis patients' fluid and blood. Disease-linked clones reportedly showed significant enrichment in matched ankylosing spondylitis synovial fluid.

The TCR comes from a male donor with ankylosing spondylitis. Material for sequencing was blood, either unsorted or a sorted T cell fraction (not recorded which). The chain combines TRBV24-1 with TRBJ2-1; D uncertain. The CDR3 is CATSDRSSDGNEQFF. Written as DNA, the CDR3 is TGTGCCACCAGTGATAGGAGCAGCGATGGGAATGAGCAGTTCTTC.